The TCR beta chain under discussion was sequenced for a study of T cell changes during pregnancy in multiple sclerosis. Using immunoSEQ multiplex PCR, the repertoire was profiled, and TCRdb retains in-frame clones only, with some absent. Of 40,000 to 45,000 clones listed, roughly 92% are singletons. CDR1 LGHNA and CDR2 YSLEER come from the germline V gene. V lost 3 bases and J lost 6; bases outside the gene matches: 13. This CDR3 has 18 residues. The sequencing input was peripheral blood. This chain connects TRBV4-3 to TRBJ2-3, with 12 bases aligning to TRBD2. This clonotype was obtained from a female donor with multiple sclerosis, enrolled in a pregnancy study. This chain's CDR3 is CASSHRLAGVHGADTQYF. CDR3 sequence (DNA): TGCGCCAGCAGCCACAGACTAGCGGGAGTTCATGGAGCGGATACGCAGTATTTT.